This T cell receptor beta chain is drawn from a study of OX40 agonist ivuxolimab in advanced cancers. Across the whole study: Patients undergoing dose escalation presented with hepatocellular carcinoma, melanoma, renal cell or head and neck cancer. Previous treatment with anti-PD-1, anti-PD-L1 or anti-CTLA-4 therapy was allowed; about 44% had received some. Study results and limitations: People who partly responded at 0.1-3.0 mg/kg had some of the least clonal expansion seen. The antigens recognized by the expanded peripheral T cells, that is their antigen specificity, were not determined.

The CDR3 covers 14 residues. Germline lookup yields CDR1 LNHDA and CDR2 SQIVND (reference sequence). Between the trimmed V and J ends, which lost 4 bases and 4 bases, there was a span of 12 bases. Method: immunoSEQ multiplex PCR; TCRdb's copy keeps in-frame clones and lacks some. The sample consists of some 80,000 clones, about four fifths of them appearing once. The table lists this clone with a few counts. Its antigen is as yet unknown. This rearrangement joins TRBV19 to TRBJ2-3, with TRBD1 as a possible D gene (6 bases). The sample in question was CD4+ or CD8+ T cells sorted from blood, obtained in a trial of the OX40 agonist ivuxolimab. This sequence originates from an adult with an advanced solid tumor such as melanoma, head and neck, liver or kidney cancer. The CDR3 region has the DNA TGTGCCAGTAGTAACAGGGTTTCCGCAGATACGCAGTATTTT. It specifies CASSNRVSADTQYF.